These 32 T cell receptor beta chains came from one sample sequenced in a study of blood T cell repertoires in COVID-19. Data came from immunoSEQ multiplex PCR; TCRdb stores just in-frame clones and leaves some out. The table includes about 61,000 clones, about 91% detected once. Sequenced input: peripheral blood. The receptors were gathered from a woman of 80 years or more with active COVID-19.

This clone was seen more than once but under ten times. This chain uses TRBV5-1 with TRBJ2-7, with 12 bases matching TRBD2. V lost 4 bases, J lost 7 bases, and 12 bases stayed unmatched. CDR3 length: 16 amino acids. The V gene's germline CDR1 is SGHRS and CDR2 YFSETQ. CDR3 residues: CASSHQRLAGEGEQYF. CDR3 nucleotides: TGCGCCAGCAGCCACCAACGACTAGCGGGAGAGGGGGAGCAGTACTTC. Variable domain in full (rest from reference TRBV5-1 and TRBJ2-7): KAGVTQTPRYLIKTRGQQVTLSCSPISGHRSVSWYQQTPGQGLQFLFEYFSETQRNKGNFPGRFSGRQFSNSRSEMNVSTLELGDSALYLCASSHQRLAGEGEQYFGPGTRLTVT.

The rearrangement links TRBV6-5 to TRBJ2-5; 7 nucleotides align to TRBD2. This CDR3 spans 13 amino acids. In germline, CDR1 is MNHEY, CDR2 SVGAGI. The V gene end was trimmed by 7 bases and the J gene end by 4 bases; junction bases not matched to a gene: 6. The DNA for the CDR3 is TGTGCCAGCACCACGGGGGGTTCAGAGACCCAGTACTTC. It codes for CASTTGGSETQYF.

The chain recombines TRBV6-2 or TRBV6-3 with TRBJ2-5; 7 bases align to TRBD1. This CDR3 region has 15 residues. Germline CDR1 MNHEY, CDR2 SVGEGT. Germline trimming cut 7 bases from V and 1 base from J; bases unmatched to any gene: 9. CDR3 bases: TGTGCCAGCAACCCCTCCCCAGGGGGCCAAGAGACCCAGTACTTC. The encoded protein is CASNPSPGGQETQYF.

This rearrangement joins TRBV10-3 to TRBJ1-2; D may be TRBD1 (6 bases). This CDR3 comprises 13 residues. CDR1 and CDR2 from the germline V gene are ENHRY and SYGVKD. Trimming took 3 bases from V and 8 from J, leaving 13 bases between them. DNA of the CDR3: TGTGCCATCAGTGATACAGGGCTAGACGGCTACACCTTC. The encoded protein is CAISDTGLDGYTF.

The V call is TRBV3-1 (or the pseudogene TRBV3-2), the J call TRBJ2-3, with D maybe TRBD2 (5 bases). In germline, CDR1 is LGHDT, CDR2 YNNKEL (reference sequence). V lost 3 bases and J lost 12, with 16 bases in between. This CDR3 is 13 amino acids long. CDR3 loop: CASSHARVGAQYF. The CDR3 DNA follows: TGTGCCAGCAGCCATGCGCGGGTCGGAGCTCAGTATTTT.

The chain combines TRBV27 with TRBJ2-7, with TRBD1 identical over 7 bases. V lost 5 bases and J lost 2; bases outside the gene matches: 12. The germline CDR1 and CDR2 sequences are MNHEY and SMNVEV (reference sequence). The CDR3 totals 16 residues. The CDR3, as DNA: TGTGCCAGCAGTCCACCCCACAGAAGGGGGCCCTACGAGCAGTACTTC. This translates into CASSPPHRRGPYEQYF.

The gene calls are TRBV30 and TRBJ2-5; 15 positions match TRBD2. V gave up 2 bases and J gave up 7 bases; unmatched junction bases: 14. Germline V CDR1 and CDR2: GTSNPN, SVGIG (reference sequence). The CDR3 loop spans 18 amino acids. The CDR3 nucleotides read TGTGCCTGGAGTCCCCCGGGACTAGCGGGGGGCCCAAGGTGGACCCAGTACTTC. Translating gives CAWSPPGLAGGPRWTQYF.

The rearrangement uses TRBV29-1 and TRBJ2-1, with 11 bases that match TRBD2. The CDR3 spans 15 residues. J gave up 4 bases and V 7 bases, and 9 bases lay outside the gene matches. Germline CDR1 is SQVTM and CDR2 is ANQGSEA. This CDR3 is CSASLAGGPYNEQFF. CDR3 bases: TGCAGCGCTTCTTTAGCGGGGGGGCCATACAATGAGCAGTTCTTC.

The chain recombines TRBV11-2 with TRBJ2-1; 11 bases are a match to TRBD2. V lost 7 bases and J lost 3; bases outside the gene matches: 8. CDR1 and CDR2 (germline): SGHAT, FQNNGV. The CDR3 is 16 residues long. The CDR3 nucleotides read TGTGCCAGCATTAAGGGGACTAGCGGAGTCTACAATGAGCAGTTCTTC. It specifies CASIKGTSGVYNEQFF. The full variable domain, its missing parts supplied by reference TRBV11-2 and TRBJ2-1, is EAGVAQSPRYKIIEKRQSVAFWCNPISGHATLYWYQQILGQGPKLLIQFQNNGVVDDSQLPKDRFSAERLKGVDSTLKIQPAKLEDSAVYLCASIKGTSGVYNEQFFGPGTRLTVL.

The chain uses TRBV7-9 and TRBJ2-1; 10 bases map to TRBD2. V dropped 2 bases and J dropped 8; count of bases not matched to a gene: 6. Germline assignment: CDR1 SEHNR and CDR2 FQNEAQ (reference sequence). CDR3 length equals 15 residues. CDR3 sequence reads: CASSLLAGVGYEQFF. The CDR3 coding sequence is TGTGCCAGCAGCTTACTAGCGGGGGTCGGCTATGAGCAGTTCTTC.

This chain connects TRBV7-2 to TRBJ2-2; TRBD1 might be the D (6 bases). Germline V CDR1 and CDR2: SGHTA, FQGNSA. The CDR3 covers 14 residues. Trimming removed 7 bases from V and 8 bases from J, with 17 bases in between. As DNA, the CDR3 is TGTGCCAGCACCCCGGACAGTGCTATAGGGGAGCTGTTTTTT. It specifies CASTPDSAIGELFF.

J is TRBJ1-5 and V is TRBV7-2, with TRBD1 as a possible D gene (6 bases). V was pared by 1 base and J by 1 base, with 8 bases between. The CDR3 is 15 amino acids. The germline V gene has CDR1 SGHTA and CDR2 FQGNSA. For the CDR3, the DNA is TGTGCCAGCAGCTTAGATAGGGGGAGCAATCAGCCCCAGCATTTT. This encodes CASSLDRGSNQPQHF.

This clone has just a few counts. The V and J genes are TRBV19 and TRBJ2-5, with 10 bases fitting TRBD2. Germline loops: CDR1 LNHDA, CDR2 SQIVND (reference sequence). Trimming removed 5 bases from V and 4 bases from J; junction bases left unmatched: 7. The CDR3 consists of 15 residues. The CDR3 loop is CASSVGLAEGETQYF. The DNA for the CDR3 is TGTGCCAGTAGTGTTGGACTAGCGGAGGGAGAGACCCAGTACTTC.

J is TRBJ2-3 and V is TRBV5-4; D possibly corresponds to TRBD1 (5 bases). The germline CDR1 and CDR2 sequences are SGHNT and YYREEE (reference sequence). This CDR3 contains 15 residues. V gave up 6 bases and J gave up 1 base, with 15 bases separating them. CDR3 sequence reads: CASIPEGHRTDTQYF. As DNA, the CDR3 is TGTGCCAGCATCCCCGAAGGACACCGCACAGATACGCAGTATTTT. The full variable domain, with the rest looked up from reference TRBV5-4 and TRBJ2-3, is ETGVTQSPTHLIKTRGQQVTLRCSSQSGHNTVSWYQQALGQGPQFIFQYYREEENGRGNFPPRFSGLQFPNYSSELNVNALELDDSALYLCASIPEGHRTDTQYFGPGTRLTVL.

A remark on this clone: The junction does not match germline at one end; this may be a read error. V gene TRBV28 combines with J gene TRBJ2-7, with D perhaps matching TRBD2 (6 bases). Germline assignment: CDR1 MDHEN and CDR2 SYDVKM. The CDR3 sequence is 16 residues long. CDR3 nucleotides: TGTGCCAGCAGCTTATGGTTGGCAGGAGGGGAAAACGAGCAGTACTTC. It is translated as CASSLWLAGGENEQYF. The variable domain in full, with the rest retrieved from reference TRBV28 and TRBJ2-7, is DVKVTQSSRYLVKRTGEKVFLECVQDMDHENMFWYRQDPGLGLRLIYFSYDVKMKEKGDIPEGYSVSREKKERFSLILESASTNQTSMYLCASSLWLAGGENEQYFGPGTRLTVT.

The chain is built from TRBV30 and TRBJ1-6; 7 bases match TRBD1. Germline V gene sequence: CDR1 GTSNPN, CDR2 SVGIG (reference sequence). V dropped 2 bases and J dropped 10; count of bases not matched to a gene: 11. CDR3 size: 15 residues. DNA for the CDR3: TGTGCCTGGAGTATTTCTCAGGGGGAAGGGTCACCCCTCCACTTT. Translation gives CAWSISQGEGSPLHF. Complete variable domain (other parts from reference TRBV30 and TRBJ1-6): SQTIHQWPATLVQPVGSPLSLECTVEGTSNPNLYWYRQAAGRGLQLLFYSVGIGQISSEVPQNLSASRPQDRQFILSSKKLLLSDSGFYLCAWSISQGEGSPLHFGNGTRLTVT.

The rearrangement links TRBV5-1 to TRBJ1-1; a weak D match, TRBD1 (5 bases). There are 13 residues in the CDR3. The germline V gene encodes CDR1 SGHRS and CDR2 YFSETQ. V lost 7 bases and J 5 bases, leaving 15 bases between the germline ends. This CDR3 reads CASGPDTWTEAFF. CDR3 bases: TGCGCCAGCGGTCCGGACACTTGGACTGAAGCTTTCTTT.

The CDR3 here is CASSRGGGRVSRAFF. As DNA, the CDR3 is TGTGCCAGCAGTAGAGGGGGGGGTAGGGTATCGAGAGCTTTCTTT. The V call is TRBV28, the J call TRBJ1-1, with a weak D call TRBD1 (6 bases). Looked up from germline, CDR1 is MDHEN and CDR2 is SYDVKM. With 5 bases removed from V and 10 bases from J, the gap between germline ends came to 23 bases. The CDR3 is made up of 15 amino acids.

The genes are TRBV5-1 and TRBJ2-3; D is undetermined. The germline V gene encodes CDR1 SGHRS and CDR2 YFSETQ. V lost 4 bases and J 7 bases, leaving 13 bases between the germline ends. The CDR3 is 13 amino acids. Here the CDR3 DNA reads TGCGCCAGCAGCCTCGAAGAGCCACATACGCAGTATTTT. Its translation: CASSLEEPHTQYF.

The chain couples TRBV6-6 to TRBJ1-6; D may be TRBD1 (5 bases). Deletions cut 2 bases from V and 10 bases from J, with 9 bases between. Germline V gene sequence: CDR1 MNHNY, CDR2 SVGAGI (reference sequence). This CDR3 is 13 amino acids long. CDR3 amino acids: CASSYVGASPLHF. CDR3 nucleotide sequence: TGTGCCAGCAGTTACGTTGGGGCCTCACCCCTCCACTTT.

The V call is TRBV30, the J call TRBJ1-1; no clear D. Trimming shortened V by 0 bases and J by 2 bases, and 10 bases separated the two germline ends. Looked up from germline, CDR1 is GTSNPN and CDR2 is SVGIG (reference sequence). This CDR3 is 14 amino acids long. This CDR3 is CAWSVLSTNTEAFF. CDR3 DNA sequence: TGTGCCTGGAGTGTACTTAGCACAAACACTGAAGCTTTCTTT.

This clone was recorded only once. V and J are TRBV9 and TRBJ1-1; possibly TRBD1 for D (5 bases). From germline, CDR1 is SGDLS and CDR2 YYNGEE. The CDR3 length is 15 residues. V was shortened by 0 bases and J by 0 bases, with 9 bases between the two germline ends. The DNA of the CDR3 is TGTGCCAGCAGCGTAGTGGGGGGTTTGAACACTGAAGCTTTCTTT. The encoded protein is CASSVVGGLNTEAFF.

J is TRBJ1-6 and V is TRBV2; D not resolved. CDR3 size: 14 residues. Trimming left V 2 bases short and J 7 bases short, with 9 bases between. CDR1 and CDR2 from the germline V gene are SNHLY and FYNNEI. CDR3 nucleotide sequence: TGTGCCAGCAGTGAATCGAGGAAGAATTCACCCCTCCACTTT. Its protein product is CASSESRKNSPLHF.

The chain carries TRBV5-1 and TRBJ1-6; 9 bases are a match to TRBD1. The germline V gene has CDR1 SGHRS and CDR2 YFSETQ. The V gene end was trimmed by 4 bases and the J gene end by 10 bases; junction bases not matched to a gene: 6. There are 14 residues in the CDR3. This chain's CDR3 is CASSPDRGWSPLHF. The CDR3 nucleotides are TGCGCCAGCAGCCCGGACAGGGGTTGGTCACCCCTCCACTTT.

DNA for the CDR3: TGTGCCAGCAGCCCGGGACTAGGGCGTGAGCAGTTCTTC. This translates into CASSPGLGREQFF. This chain links TRBV11-2 with TRBJ2-1; 8 bases line up with TRBD2. Germline CDR1 SGHAT, CDR2 FQNNGV. The CDR3 consists of 13 residues. V shed 5 bases and J 9 bases; nucleotides not matched to a gene: 6.

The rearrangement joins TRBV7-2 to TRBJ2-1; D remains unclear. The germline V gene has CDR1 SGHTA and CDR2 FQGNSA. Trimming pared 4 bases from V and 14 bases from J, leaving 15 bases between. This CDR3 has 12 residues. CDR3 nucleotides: TGTGCCAGCAGCTCAAGGCACGGGTTGAAGTTCTTC. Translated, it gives CASSSRHGLKFF.

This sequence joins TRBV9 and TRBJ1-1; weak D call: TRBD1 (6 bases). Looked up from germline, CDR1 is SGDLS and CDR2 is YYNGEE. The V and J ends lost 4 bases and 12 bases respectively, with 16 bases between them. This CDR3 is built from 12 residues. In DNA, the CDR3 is TGTGCCAGCAGCACAGGCGGGGGGCGGACTTTCTTT. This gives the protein CASSTGGGRTFF.

CDR3 amino acids: CASSPSGGYTEAFF. The CDR3 DNA sequence: TGTGCCAGCAGCCCCTCGGGTGGCTACACTGAAGCTTTCTTT. V usage is TRBV7-9 and J usage is TRBJ1-1; no clear D gene. With 5 bases removed from V and 3 bases from J, the gap between germline ends came to 13 bases. The CDR3 is 14 amino acids. Germline loops: CDR1 SEHNR, CDR2 FQNEAQ (reference sequence).

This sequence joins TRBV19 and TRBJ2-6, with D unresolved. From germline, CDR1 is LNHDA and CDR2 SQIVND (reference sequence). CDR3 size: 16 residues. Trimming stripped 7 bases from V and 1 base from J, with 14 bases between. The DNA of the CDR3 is TGTGCCAGTACCCTGACACCTCAGTCTGGGGCCAACGTCCTGACTTTC. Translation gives CASTLTPQSGANVLTF.

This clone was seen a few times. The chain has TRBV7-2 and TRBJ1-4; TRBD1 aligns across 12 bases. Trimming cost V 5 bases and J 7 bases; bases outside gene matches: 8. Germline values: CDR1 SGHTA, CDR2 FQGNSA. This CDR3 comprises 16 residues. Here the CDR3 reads CASSQGQGAPAEKLFF. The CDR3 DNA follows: TGTGCCAGCAGCCAGGGACAGGGGGCGCCTGCTGAAAAACTGTTTTTT.

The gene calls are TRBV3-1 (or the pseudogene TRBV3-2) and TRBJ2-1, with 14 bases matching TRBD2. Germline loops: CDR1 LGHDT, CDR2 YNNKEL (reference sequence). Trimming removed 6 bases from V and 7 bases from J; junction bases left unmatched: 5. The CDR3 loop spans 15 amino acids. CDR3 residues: CASRLGLAGGNEQFF. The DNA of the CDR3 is TGTGCCAGCAGACTCGGACTAGCGGGGGGTAATGAGCAGTTCTTC.

In DNA, the CDR3 is TGCGCCAGCAGCTTGGCCCTGAGGGGGCAAACAGATACGCAGTATTTT. It translates to CASSLALRGQTDTQYF. V is TRBV5-1 and J is TRBJ2-3, with TRBD1 matching 7 bases. The CDR3 contains 16 residues. With V trimmed by 0 bases and J by 3 bases, 7 bases remained unmatched. Germline assignment: CDR1 SGHRS and CDR2 YFSETQ.